The rows below give T cell receptor beta chains drawn from one sample of a study of blood T cells in healthy people across ages. TCRdb ran MiXCR on the 5' RACE reads and lists one entry per CDR3 protein. The sample consists of around 670,000 distinct CDR3 sequences, 25% to 30% of them appearing once. Sequencing was done on a sample of blood. These receptors came from a woman at least 80 years old in good health. The CDR3 runs from the conserved cysteine through the conserved F or W. D genes are given only for firm matches. Clone size, where shown, is once, few, many, or a class for clones that have expanded.

>TRBJ2-1|many|TRBD2|TRBV6-6
CASSYRGGDEQFF
TGTGCCAGCAGTTACCGGGGGGGCGATGAGCAGTTCTTC
>TRBJ2-3|many|TRBD1|TRBV12-3/TRBV12-4
CASSLGSTGWADTQYF
TGTGCCAGCAGTTTAGGGTCGACAGGGTGGGCAGATACGCAGTATTTT
>TRBJ1-1|once|.|TRBV5-6
CASSLIQGDTEAFF
TGTGCCAGCAGCTTAATACAGGGAGATACTGAAGCTTTCTTT
>TRBJ2-2|.|.|TRBV5-1
CASSGGTTGELFF
TGCGCCAGCAGTGGCGGGACCACCGGGGAGCTGTTTTTT
>TRBJ2-1|many|.|TRBV9
CASSPAGTLNEQFF
TGTGCCAGCAGCCCGGCCGGGACCCTGAATGAGCAGTTCTTC
>TRBJ2-1|few|TRBD2|TRBV12-3/TRBV12-4
CASSAGLEPKQFF
TGTGCCAGCAGCGCGGGACTAGAGCCGAAGCAGTTCTTC
>TRBJ2-1|many|.|TRBV6-2/TRBV6-3
CASRGSLGQRTNEQFF
TGTGCCAGCAGGGGGTCCCTCGGCCAACGAACCAATGAGCAGTTCTTC
>TRBJ1-4|.|.|TRBV2
CASSEEYSLNEKLFF
TGTGCCAGCAGTGAAGAGTACTCCCTTAATGAAAAACTGTTTTTT
>TRBJ2-1|many|TRBD1|TRBV20-1
CSASRTGFDEQFF
TGCAGTGCTAGTAGGACAGGTTTCGATGAGCAGTTCTTC
>TRBJ2-5|.|.|TRBV5-1
CASSLFFPHGETQYF
TGCGCCAGCAGCTTGTTTTTTCCCCACGGGGAGACCCAGTACTTC
>TRBJ2-4|many|TRBD1|TRBV15
CATSTGQDLTKNIQYF
TGTGCCACCAGCACTGGACAGGATCTAACCAAAAACATTCAGTACTTC
>TRBJ1-1|.|.|TRBV20-1
CSARDPGAEAFF
TGCAGTGCCCGAGACCCGGGGGCTGAAGCTTTCTTT
>TRBJ1-4|.|TRBD1|TRBV12-3/TRBV12-4
CASGRGQGVGEKRFF
TGTGCCAGCGGGCGGGGACAGGGGGTCGGTGAAAAACGGTTTTTT
>TRBJ1-5|many|.|TRBV18
CASSAQGPPHPQHF
TGTGCCAGCTCCGCACAGGGACCGCCCCATCCCCAGCATTTT
>TRBJ1-3|few|.|TRBV20-1
CSARDLSGAISGNTIYF
TGCAGTGCTAGAGATCTGTCAGGGGCAATCTCTGGAAACACCATATATTTT
>TRBJ2-7|many|.|TRBV28
CASSRQAPYEQYF
TGTGCCAGCAGCCGACAGGCCCCCTACGAGCAGTACTTC
>TRBJ2-1|many|TRBD2|TRBV6-2/TRBV6-3
CASSPSGATYNEQFF
TGTGCCAGCAGTCCTAGCGGGGCAACCTACAATGAGCAGTTCTTC
>TRBJ2-5|many|.|TRBV20-1
CSAKKLVQETQYF
TGCAGTGCTAAGAAACTAGTCCAAGAGACCCAGTACTTC
>TRBJ1-2|many|.|TRBV29-1
CSVATGIANYGYTF
TGCAGCGTTGCGACAGGCATAGCTAACTATGGCTACACCTTC
>TRBJ1-4|many|.|TRBV7-2
CASSAQTRSNEKLFF
TGTGCCAGCAGCGCCCAAACAAGGTCTAATGAAAAACTGTTTTTT
>TRBJ1-1|few|TRBD1|TRBV4-2
CASSQGTGEVTEAFF
TGTGCCAGCAGCCAAGGGACAGGGGAGGTCACTGAAGCTTTCTTT